One sample yielded the 25 T cell receptor beta chains listed below, sequenced in a study of blood T cell repertoires in COVID-19. TCRdb's table, derived via immunoSEQ multiplex PCR, lists solely in-frame clones and lacks some. In the table there are about 170,000 clones, 84% of which are singletons. Sequencing used peripheral blood. The source of these receptors is a woman aged 70 to 79 with COVID-19, enrolled during active disease.

V gene TRBV29-1 combines with J gene TRBJ2-2, with D perhaps TRBD2 (5 bases). The CDR3 totals 14 residues. V lost 5 bases and J 6 bases, leaving 16 bases between the germline ends. The V gene's germline CDR1 is SQVTM and CDR2 ANQGSEA. CDR3 nucleotides: TGCAGCGTTTTAAGAGACGCTAGCCCCGGGGAGCTGTTTTTT. It specifies CSVLRDASPGELFF.

V is TRBV7-2 and J is TRBJ2-5, with TRBD1 matching over 8 bases. The CDR3 sequence is 14 residues long. The germline V gene encodes CDR1 SGHTA and CDR2 FQGNSA. With 5 bases clipped from V and 3 bases from J, the junction kept 5 bases outside the gene matches. The DNA for the CDR3 is TGTGCCAGCAGCCTAGGACAGGGCAAAGAGACCCAGTACTTC. Protein product: CASSLGQGKETQYF.

The chain links TRBV6-1 to TRBJ1-6; D is uncertain. Trimming stripped 0 bases from V and 10 bases from J, with 7 bases between. The germline V gene encodes CDR1 MNHNS and CDR2 SASEGT. The CDR3 is 13 amino acids. The CDR3 DNA reads as TGTGCCAGCAGTGAAGCGAGGTACTCACCCCTCCACTTT. Protein: CASSEARYSPLHF.

The V gene is TRBV11-3, the J gene TRBJ2-2, with TRBD1 as a possible D gene (5 bases). The CDR3 is made up of 14 amino acids. Trimming removed 5 bases at V and 3 bases at J, with 10 bases between. From germline, CDR1 is SGHNT and CDR2 YENEEA. CDR3 coding DNA: TGTGCCAGCAGCCAGGGAATAGACACCGGGGAGCTGTTTTTT. Protein sequence: CASSQGIDTGELFF. Full variable domain (outside the CDR3, taken from reference TRBV11-3 and TRBJ2-2): EAGVVQSPRYKIIEKKQPVAFWCNPISGHNTLYWYLQNLGQGPELLIRYENEEAVDDSQLPKDRFSAERLKGVDSTLKIQPAELGDSAVYLCASSQGIDTGELFFGEGSRLTVL.

V gene TRBV4-1 combines with J gene TRBJ1-6, with 8 bases matching TRBD1. The trim removed 0 bases at V and 8 bases at J, leaving 6 bases unmatched. Germline loops: CDR1 MGHRA, CDR2 YSYEKL. The CDR3 has 16 amino acids. This CDR3 is CASSQDPGGADSPLHF. In nucleotides, the CDR3 is TGCGCCAGCAGCCAAGATCCAGGGGGCGCCGATTCACCCCTCCACTTT.

This sequence joins TRBV5-1 and TRBJ2-7, with 9 bases that match TRBD1. Trimming removed 3 bases from V and 0 bases from J; junction bases left unmatched: 1. CDR1 SGHRS and CDR2 YFSETQ come from the germline V gene. The CDR3 sequence is 14 residues long. CDR3 protein: CASSSTGGSYEQYF. CDR3 nucleotide sequence: TGCGCCAGCAGCTCGACAGGGGGCTCCTACGAGCAGTACTTC.

This clone was seen a few times. This rearrangement joins TRBV11-1 to TRBJ2-3, with TRBD2 matching 10 bases. V was pared by 2 bases and J by 1 base, with 3 bases of the junction left unmatched. Germline CDR1 and CDR2: SGHAT and FQDESV (reference sequence). The CDR3 runs 16 residues. The CDR3 nucleotides read TGTGCCAGCAGCTTAAGAGCGGGGGGGGGCACAGATACGCAGTATTTT. Residues: CASSLRAGGGTDTQYF.

The chain carries TRBV5-1 and TRBJ2-2; TRBD2 matches 14 bases. Germline trimming cut 0 bases from V and 5 bases from J; bases unmatched to any gene: 3. The CDR3 is made up of 17 amino acids. In germline, CDR1 is SGHRS, CDR2 YFSETQ. DNA for the CDR3: TGCGCCAGCAGCTTGGATGGGACTAGCGGGGGAACCGGGGAGCTGTTTTTT. Its translation: CASSLDGTSGGTGELFF. Together with reference TRBV5-1 and TRBJ2-2, the CDR3 gives the full variable domain: KAGVTQTPRYLIKTRGQQVTLSCSPISGHRSVSWYQQTPGQGLQFLFEYFSETQRNKGNFPGRFSGRQFSNSRSEMNVSTLELGDSALYLCASSLDGTSGGTGELFFGEGSRLTVL.

The chain recombines TRBV25-1 with TRBJ2-2, with D tentatively TRBD2 (6 bases). CDR1 and CDR2 from the germline V gene are MGHDK and SYGVNS. With 8 bases removed from V and 1 base from J, the gap between germline ends came to 8 bases. The CDR3 consists of 13 residues. The CDR3 nucleotides are TGTGCCAGCGGAGGGAAGAACACCGGGGAGCTGTTTTTT. Protein product: CASGGKNTGELFF. The variable domain in full, with the rest retrieved from reference TRBV25-1 and TRBJ2-2, is EADIYQTPRYLVIGTGKKITLECSQTMGHDKMYWYQQDPGMELHLIHYSYGVNSTEKGDLSSESTVSRIRTEHFPLTLESARPSHTSQYLCASGGKNTGELFFGEGSRLTVL.

V usage is TRBV19 and J usage is TRBJ1-2, with D maybe TRBD1 (5 bases). Germline CDR1 reads LNHDA; CDR2 reads SQIVND (reference sequence). CDR3 size: 13 residues. V was shortened by 7 bases and J by 4 bases, with 13 bases between the two germline ends. The CDR3 is CASTGGSSYGYTF. In DNA form, the CDR3 reads TGTGCCAGTACGGGGGGATCATCCTATGGCTACACCTTC.

The chain carries TRBV27 and TRBJ1-5, with D possibly TRBD1 on 5 matching bases. The CDR3 runs 14 residues. Trimming pared 8 bases from V and 6 bases from J, leaving 17 bases between. Germline assignment: CDR1 MNHEY and CDR2 SMNVEV (reference sequence). This CDR3 is CASGSVGLGQPQHF. CDR3 DNA: TGTGCCAGCGGGTCTGTGGGGCTGGGTCAGCCCCAGCATTTT.

The chain recombines TRBV6-5 with TRBJ1-1; 9 bases align to TRBD1. The CDR3 has 13 amino acids. The J segment lost 5 bases and the V segment lost 8 bases, leaving 6 bases of the junction unmatched. Per the germline V gene, CDR1 is MNHEY and CDR2 is SVGAGI. The CDR3 loop is CASGYRGQTEAFF. The CDR3 region has the DNA TGTGCCAGCGGCTACAGGGGGCAGACTGAAGCTTTCTTT.

The chain has TRBV2 and TRBJ2-5; 9 nucleotides agree with TRBD1. The V segment lost 4 bases and the J segment 4 bases; nucleotides outside the gene matches: 1. CDR3 length: 13 residues. Germline CDR1 and CDR2: SNHLY and FYNNEI. CDR3 in DNA: TGTGCCAGCAGTGGGGGACAGGGAGAGACCCAGTACTTC. This gives the protein CASSGGQGETQYF.

This clone was observed once. The rearrangement links TRBV9 to TRBJ1-5; tentatively, D is TRBD1 (6 bases). This CDR3 has 13 residues. Germline V gene sequence: CDR1 SGDLS, CDR2 YYNGEE. Trimming cost V 4 bases and J 4 bases, with 9 bases left between them. The CDR3 spells CASSPGDNQPQHF. As DNA, the CDR3 is TGTGCCAGCAGCCCAGGGGATAATCAGCCCCAGCATTTT.

The genes are TRBV27 and TRBJ2-2; the D is unclear. This CDR3 comprises 15 residues. The V end lost 5 bases, the J end lost 0 bases, and 10 bases lay between the germline ends. The germline gives CDR1 MNHEY, CDR2 SMNVEV (reference sequence). Here the CDR3 DNA reads TGTGCCAGCAGTCCCCGAGTTGCGAACACCGGGGAGCTGTTTTTT. It encodes CASSPRVANTGELFF.

This chain joins TRBV2 and TRBJ2-7; 8 bases fit TRBD1. The V segment lost 4 bases and the J segment 3 bases; nucleotides outside the gene matches: 5. The germline V gene has CDR1 SNHLY and CDR2 FYNNEI. CDR3 length: 14 residues. The CDR3, as DNA: TGTGCCAGCAGTGCCCGACAGGGGAACTACGAGCAGTACGTC. Its protein is CASSARQGNYEQYV.

V is TRBV19 and J is TRBJ2-1; no definite D call. CDR1 is LNHDA, CDR2 SQIVND, per germline (reference sequence). V was shortened by 6 bases and J by 7 bases, with 7 bases between the two germline ends. This CDR3 spans 11 amino acids. Here the CDR3 DNA reads TGTGCCAGTAGCCCCGGGAATGAGCAGTTCTTC. It specifies CASSPGNEQFF. The full variable domain, completed using reference TRBV19 and TRBJ2-1, is DGGITQSPKYLFRKEGQNVTLSCEQNLNHDAMYWYRQDPGQGLRLIYYSQIVNDFQKGDIAEGYSVSREKKESFPLTVTSAQKNPTAFYLCASSPGNEQFFGPGTRLTVL.

V is TRBV2 and J is TRBJ1-1; 11 nucleotides align to TRBD1. The CDR3 sequence is 15 residues long. With V trimmed by 4 bases and J by 5 bases, 6 bases remained unmatched. In germline, CDR1 is SNHLY, CDR2 FYNNEI. The CDR3 region is CASSGTGGGQTEAFF. CDR3 nucleotides: TGTGCCAGCAGTGGGACAGGGGGCGGACAAACTGAAGCTTTCTTT. The full variable domain, completed using reference TRBV2 and TRBJ1-1, is EPEVTQTPSHQVTQMGQEVILRCVPISNHLYFYWYRQILGQKVEFLVSFYNNEISEKSEIFDDQFSVERPDGSNFTLKIRSTKLEDSAMYFCASSGTGGGQTEAFFGQGTRLTVV.

The chain carries TRBV30 and TRBJ2-7; 14 bases match TRBD2. Germline CDR1 is GTSNPN and CDR2 is SVGIG (reference sequence). The CDR3 is 14 amino acids. V gave up 4 bases and J gave up 3 bases; unmatched junction bases: 2. The CDR3 nucleotides are TGTGCCTGGACAGGGACTAGCGGGAGCTACGAGCAGTACTTC. This encodes CAWTGTSGSYEQYF.

This clone was seen just once. J is TRBJ1-5 and V is TRBV3-1 (or the pseudogene TRBV3-2), with TRBD1 identical over 7 bases. The V segment lost 4 bases and the J segment 3 bases; nucleotides outside the gene matches: 3. Looked up from germline, CDR1 is LGHDT and CDR2 is YNNKEL (reference sequence). The CDR3 consists of 14 residues. The CDR3 here is CASSPDRDNQPQHF. The CDR3 bases are TGTGCCAGCAGCCCCGACAGGGACAATCAGCCCCAGCATTTT.

The chain uses TRBV4-1 and TRBJ1-1; D is unresolved. CDR1 and CDR2 (germline): MGHRA, YSYEKL. CDR3 length: 14 amino acids. Trimming took off 0 bases at V and 6 bases at J, with 11 bases between the two ends. The CDR3 DNA reads TGCGCCAGCAGCCAAGAGAGGGTCGGCCCTGAAGCTTTCTTT. Translation: CASSQERVGPEAFF.

The V gene is TRBV5-1, the J gene TRBJ1-1; 12 positions match TRBD1. Germline V CDR1 and CDR2: SGHRS, YFSETQ. This CDR3 has 16 residues. Trimming cost V 4 bases and J 5 bases; bases outside gene matches: 9. CDR3 DNA: TGCGCCAGCAGCCTGGGACAGGGGGCGTCGATGACTGAAGCTTTCTTT. Translation gives CASSLGQGASMTEAFF.

V usage is TRBV20-1 and J usage is TRBJ1-1, with D hard to call. V dropped 3 bases and J dropped 3 bases, with 5 bases sitting between them. Germline CDR1 and CDR2: DFQATT and SNEGSKA (reference sequence). The CDR3 sequence is 11 residues long. DNA of the CDR3: TGCAGTGCTAGTTACTACACTGAAGCTTTCTTT. Amino acid sequence: CSASYYTEAFF.

V gene TRBV6-1 combines with J gene TRBJ1-6; D not certain. The germline gives CDR1 MNHNS, CDR2 SASEGT. The CDR3 consists of 16 residues. V lost 0 bases and J lost 1, with 7 bases in between. In DNA form, the CDR3 reads TGTGCCAGCAGTGAAGCGCGGGGATCCTATAATTCACCCCTCCACTTT. As protein: CASSEARGSYNSPLHF.

This clone was detected once. The chain combines TRBV3-1 (or the pseudogene TRBV3-2) with TRBJ2-6; a possible D gene is TRBD2 (5 bases). The V gene lost 4 bases and the J gene lost 2 bases, with 18 bases spanning the gap. The CDR3 sequence is 18 residues long. Germline loops: CDR1 LGHDT, CDR2 YNNKEL (reference sequence). This chain's CDR3 is CASSPLRGRETGANVLTF. CDR3 sequence (DNA): TGTGCCAGCAGCCCTCTGAGAGGGCGCGAGACTGGGGCCAACGTCCTGACTTTC.